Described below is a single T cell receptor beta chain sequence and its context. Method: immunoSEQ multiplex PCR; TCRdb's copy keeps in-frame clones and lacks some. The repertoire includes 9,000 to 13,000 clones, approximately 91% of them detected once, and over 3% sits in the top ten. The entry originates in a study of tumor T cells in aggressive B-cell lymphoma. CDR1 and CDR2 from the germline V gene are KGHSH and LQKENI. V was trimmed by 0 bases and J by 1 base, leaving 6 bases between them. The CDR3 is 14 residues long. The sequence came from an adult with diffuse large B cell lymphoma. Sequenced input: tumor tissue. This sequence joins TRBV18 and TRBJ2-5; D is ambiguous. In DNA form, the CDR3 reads TGTGCCAGCTCACCACCACATCTCCAAGAGACCCAGTACTTC. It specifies CASSPPHLQETQYF.